Below are 20 T cell receptor beta chains sequenced from a single sample in a study of blood T cell repertoires in COVID-19. Profiling relied on immunoSEQ multiplex PCR, and the TCRdb table lists in-frame clones only, not all of them. The sample includes roughly 190,000 clones, about 85% of them seen just once. Specimen: peripheral blood. These receptors were taken from a man between 60 and 70 years old with active or convalescent COVID-19.

The chain couples TRBV30 to TRBJ2-1; TRBD2 agrees at 11 bases. The V gene's germline CDR1 is GTSNPN and CDR2 SVGIG (reference sequence). V dropped 8 bases and J dropped 4; count of bases not matched to a gene: 10. The CDR3 contains 15 residues. The CDR3 nucleotides are TGTGCCAGCTCTTTAGCGGGGGGGCCTTACAATGAGCAGTTCTTC. This gives the protein CASSLAGGPYNEQFF.

The sample holds a few counts of this clone. The V gene is TRBV3-1 (or the pseudogene TRBV3-2), the J gene TRBJ2-2; TRBD1 is a possible D gene (6 bases). The CDR3 is 14 amino acids. CDR1 LGHDT and CDR2 YNNKEL come from the germline V gene (reference sequence). Trimming stripped 6 bases from V and 1 base from J, with 9 bases between. The CDR3 region is CASRKDRNTGELFF. The CDR3 DNA is TGTGCCAGCAGAAAGGACAGGAACACCGGGGAGCTGTTTTTT.

This clone was observed a few times. The rearrangement uses TRBV4-1 and TRBJ1-5; 9 positions match TRBD1. In germline, CDR1 is MGHRA, CDR2 YSYEKL. This CDR3 is 15 amino acids long. With V trimmed by 3 bases and J by 5 bases, 5 bases remained unmatched. The CDR3 bases are TGCGCCAGCAGCCACCACAGGGGGCAGGATCAGCCCCAGCATTTT. It codes for CASSHHRGQDQPQHF.

This chain uses TRBV3-1 (or the pseudogene TRBV3-2) with TRBJ2-3; 7 positions agree with TRBD1. The germline CDR1 and CDR2 sequences are LGHDT and YNNKEL (reference sequence). J gave up 4 bases and V 4 bases, and 8 bases lay outside the gene matches. The CDR3 has 15 residues. Written as DNA, the CDR3 is TGTGCCAGCAGCCTACGAGACAGGGTTCCAGATACGCAGTATTTT. Its protein product is CASSLRDRVPDTQYF.

V is TRBV2 and J is TRBJ2-1; tentative D call: TRBD1 (5 bases). This CDR3 has 15 amino acids. V lost 7 bases and J 0 bases, leaving 13 bases between the germline ends. Germline assignment: CDR1 SNHLY and CDR2 FYNNEI. CDR3 protein: CASKTDISSYNEQFF. CDR3 nucleotide sequence: TGTGCCAGCAAGACGGACATTAGCTCCTACAATGAGCAGTTCTTC.

This chain connects TRBV19 to TRBJ1-5; D is unresolved. The germline V and J ends were trimmed by 3 bases and 5 bases, with 20 bases remaining between them. The CDR3 is 17 amino acids. Germline CDR1 reads LNHDA; CDR2 reads SQIVND (reference sequence). The CDR3 sequence is CASSITTAALLHQPQHF. DNA of the CDR3: TGTGCCAGTAGTATTACAACGGCGGCTCTACTACATCAGCCCCAGCATTTT.

The chain combines TRBV6-5 with TRBJ2-5, with D perhaps matching TRBD2 (5 bases). This CDR3 region has 13 residues. Germline-derived CDR1 and CDR2 are MNHEY and SVGAGI. V was trimmed by 6 bases and J by 4 bases, leaving 12 bases between them. The CDR3 DNA reads TGTGCCAGCAGGTCGAGGGTTGGAGAGACCCAGTACTTC. Translating gives CASRSRVGETQYF.

The chain employs TRBV18 and TRBJ2-2, with a weak D call TRBD2 (6 bases). V dropped 2 bases and J dropped 1 base, with 11 bases sitting between them. The CDR3 contains 16 residues. Germline V gene data show CDR1 as KGHSH and CDR2 as LQKENI. The CDR3, as DNA: TGTGCCAGCTCACCAATCGGGGGATTGAACACCGGGGAGCTGTTTTTT. Its translation: CASSPIGGLNTGELFF.

V and J are TRBV9 and TRBJ1-6; 11 bases agree with TRBD1. The CDR3 runs to 15 residues. Per the germline V gene, CDR1 is SGDLS and CDR2 is YYNGEE. Trimming at V came to 3 bases and at J to 7 bases, leaving 3 bases not matched to a gene. CDR3 sequence reads: CASSAGQGANSPLHF. In DNA, the CDR3 is TGTGCCAGCAGCGCCGGACAGGGGGCAAATTCACCCCTCCACTTT.

The chain combines TRBV9 with TRBJ1-1; 7 positions match TRBD1. J was trimmed by 1 base and V by 1 base; bases with no gene match: 19. Germline V lookup: CDR1 SGDLS, CDR2 YYNGEE. The CDR3 contains 20 residues. The CDR3 DNA reads TGTGCCAGCAGCGTAATTTTCTTAAAAGGGTGGAACAGGGGGAACACTGAAGCTTTCTTT. This codes for CASSVIFLKGWNRGNTEAFF.

The chain uses TRBV4-2 and TRBJ2-5; 16 bases agree with TRBD2. V shed 4 bases and J 5 bases; nucleotides not matched to a gene: 1. Germline V gene sequence: CDR1 LGHNA, CDR2 YNFKEQ. The CDR3 is 15 amino acids. The CDR3: CASSPGLAGGETQYF. CDR3 bases: TGTGCCAGCAGCCCGGGACTAGCGGGGGGGGAGACCCAGTACTTC.

This clone was observed a handful of times. J is TRBJ2-5 and V is TRBV5-1; a weak D match, TRBD2 (6 bases). Germline lookup yields CDR1 SGHRS and CDR2 YFSETQ. The CDR3 runs 15 residues. V was trimmed by 0 bases and J by 5 bases, leaving 14 bases between them. CDR3 nucleotide sequence: TGCGCCAGCAGCTTGGGCCTAGCGTTCGGGGAGACCCAGTACTTC. Amino acids: CASSLGLAFGETQYF.

The sample holds a few counts of this clone. The chain links TRBV27 to TRBJ2-3; TRBD2 agrees at 12 bases. CDR1 and CDR2 from the germline V gene are MNHEY and SMNVEV (reference sequence). The CDR3 has 17 amino acids. J was trimmed by 5 bases and V by 6 bases; bases with no gene match: 12. The CDR3 DNA reads as TGTGCCAGCAGCCCCCTCCCGACTAGCGGGGGTGGAGATACGCAGTATTTT. Its translation is CASSPLPTSGGGDTQYF.

The chain carries TRBV10-2 and TRBJ2-3; 9 bases map to TRBD2. The J segment lost 0 bases and the V segment lost 3 bases, leaving 7 bases of the junction unmatched. Germline CDR1 and CDR2: WSHSY and SAAADI. The CDR3 spans 17 residues. The CDR3 bases are TGCGCCAGCAGTGAAGAGAGCGGGGGGTTGAGCACAGATACGCAGTATTTT. Translating gives CASSEESGGLSTDTQYF.

The rearrangement uses TRBV15 and TRBJ2-5; TRBD2 aligns across 9 bases. Germline V lookup: CDR1 LNHNV, CDR2 YYDKDF (reference sequence). Trimming removed 1 base from V and 2 bases from J; junction bases left unmatched: 5. This CDR3 has 16 residues. The CDR3 is CATSRGQTSGQETQYF. CDR3 DNA sequence: TGTGCCACCAGCAGAGGGCAGACTAGCGGACAAGAGACCCAGTACTTC.

This chain uses TRBV7-9 with TRBJ1-2; tentative D call: TRBD1 (6 bases). CDR3 length equals 12 residues. Germline V gene lookup returns CDR1 SEHNR and CDR2 FQNEAQ (reference sequence). The V and J ends lost 5 bases and 8 bases respectively, with 12 bases between them. The CDR3 DNA reads as TGTGCCAGCAGCATGGACAGCAGGGGCTACACCTTC. Its translation: CASSMDSRGYTF. The full variable domain, in which reference TRBV7-9 and TRBJ1-2 provide the parts outside the CDR3, is DTGVSQNPRHKITKRGQNVTFRCDPISEHNRLYWYRQTLGQGPEFLTYFQNEAQLEKSRLLSDRFSAERPKGSFSTLEIQRTEQGDSAMYLCASSMDSRGYTFGSGTRLTVV.

The chain carries TRBV2 and TRBJ1-2; 9 positions agree with TRBD1. The J segment lost 6 bases and the V segment lost 0 bases, leaving 5 bases of the junction unmatched. The CDR3 contains 15 residues. From germline, CDR1 is SNHLY and CDR2 FYNNEI. DNA for the CDR3: TGTGCCAGCAGTGAAGCGCCAGGGACAGGGAATGGCTACACCTTC. Translating gives CASSEAPGTGNGYTF. Full variable domain (outside the CDR3, taken from reference TRBV2 and TRBJ1-2): EPEVTQTPSHQVTQMGQEVILRCVPISNHLYFYWYRQILGQKVEFLVSFYNNEISEKSEIFDDQFSVERPDGSNFTLKIRSTKLEDSAMYFCASSEAPGTGNGYTFGSGTRLTVV.

This chain joins TRBV4-1 and TRBJ1-2; the match to TRBD1 covers 7 bases. The germline gives CDR1 MGHRA, CDR2 YSYEKL. The CDR3 runs 17 residues. The V gene end was trimmed by 1 base and the J gene end by 0 bases; junction bases not matched to a gene: 8. CDR3 loop: CASSQAAPTGANYGYTF. The CDR3 coding sequence is TGCGCCAGCAGCCAAGCCGCCCCCACAGGGGCTAACTATGGCTACACCTTC.

The J gene is TRBJ2-1, the V gene TRBV19; 7 bases agree with TRBD2. In germline, CDR1 is LNHDA, CDR2 SQIVND (reference sequence). V lost 3 bases and J lost 0; bases outside the gene matches: 2. The CDR3 covers 15 residues. The CDR3 loop is CASSMGGSSYNEQFF. As DNA, the CDR3 is TGTGCCAGTAGTATGGGGGGGAGCTCCTACAATGAGCAGTTCTTC. The whole variable domain, filled in from reference TRBV19 and TRBJ2-1, reads DGGITQSPKYLFRKEGQNVTLSCEQNLNHDAMYWYRQDPGQGLRLIYYSQIVNDFQKGDIAEGYSVSREKKESFPLTVTSAQKNPTAFYLCASSMGGSSYNEQFFGPGTRLTVL.

The chain links TRBV12-2 to TRBJ2-5; no check of the table's D call, TRBD1, against the DNA was made. TRBV12-2 is termed a pseudogene. This CDR3 spans 18 amino acids. The CDR3 DNA reads TGTGCAAGTCGCTTAAAGCCCAACCTTCGACAGGCGCAAGAGACCCAGTACTTC. Residues: CASRLKPNLRQAQETQYF.